The clone carrying this T cell receptor beta chain was found many times. Its cognate antigen is unknown. This CDR3 region has 13 residues. V was clipped by 4 bases and J by 6 bases, with 14 bases between them. CDR1 and CDR2 from the germline V gene are SGHRS and YFSETQ. This record comes from a study of T-cell reconstitution after alpha-beta-depleted transplantation in children. Study-level points and caveats: When one year had passed after transplant, most T-cell counts and diversity came from newly produced T cells. Expanded clones from the graft, numbering several hundred, reportedly supplied alpha-beta T cells about two months after transplant. TCRbeta diversity was high at day 60 in some patients (a result of surviving recipient T cells and thymic progenitors).

It was with unique molecular identifiers that the TCRbeta library was prepared. TCRdb independently ran MiXCR on the PCR reads; one entry per CDR3 protein. The sample holds a few hundred thousand distinct CDR3 sequences; about 9.4% are singletons and the top ten take approximately 7%. This chain links TRBV5-1 with TRBJ2-7; D might be TRBD1 (6 bases). This sequence originates from a boy less than two years old with acute myeloid leukemia, due to receive a stem cell transplant. The source material was PBMCs, sampled before TCRalphabeta/CD19-depleted stem cell transplant. In DNA form, the CDR3 reads TGCGCCAGCAGCCTGGCACAGGGAACCGAGCAGTACTTC. Amino acids: CASSLAQGTEQYF. Variable domain in full (rest from reference TRBV5-1 and TRBJ2-7): KAGVTQTPRYLIKTRGQQVTLSCSPISGHRSVSWYQQTPGQGLQFLFEYFSETQRNKGNFPGRFSGRQFSNSRSEMNVSTLELGDSALYLCASSLAQGTEQYFGPGTRLTVT.